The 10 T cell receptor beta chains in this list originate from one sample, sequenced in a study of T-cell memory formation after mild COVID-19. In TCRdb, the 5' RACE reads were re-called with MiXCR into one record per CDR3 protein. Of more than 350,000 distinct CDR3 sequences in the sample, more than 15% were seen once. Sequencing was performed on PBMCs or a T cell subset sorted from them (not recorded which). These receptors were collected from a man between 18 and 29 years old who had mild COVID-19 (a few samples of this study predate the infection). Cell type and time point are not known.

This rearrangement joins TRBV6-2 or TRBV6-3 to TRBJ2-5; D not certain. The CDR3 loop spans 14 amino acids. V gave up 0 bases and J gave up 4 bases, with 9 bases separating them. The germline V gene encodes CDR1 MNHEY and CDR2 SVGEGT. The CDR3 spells CASSYSGQRETQYF. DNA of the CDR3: TGTGCCAGCAGTTACTCAGGCCAGCGAGAGACCCAGTACTTC.

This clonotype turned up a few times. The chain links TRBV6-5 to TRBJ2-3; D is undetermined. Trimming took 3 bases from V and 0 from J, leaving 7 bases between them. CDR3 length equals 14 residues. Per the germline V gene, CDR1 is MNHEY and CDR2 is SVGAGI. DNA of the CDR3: TGTGCCAGCAGTTATGACACGAGCACAGATACGCAGTATTTT. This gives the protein CASSYDTSTDTQYF.

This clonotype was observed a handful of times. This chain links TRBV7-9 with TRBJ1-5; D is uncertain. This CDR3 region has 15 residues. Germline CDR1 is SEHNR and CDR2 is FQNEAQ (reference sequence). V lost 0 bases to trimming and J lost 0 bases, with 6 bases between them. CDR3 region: CASSLADHSNQPQHF. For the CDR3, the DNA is TGTGCCAGCAGCTTAGCCGACCATAGCAATCAGCCCCAGCATTTT.

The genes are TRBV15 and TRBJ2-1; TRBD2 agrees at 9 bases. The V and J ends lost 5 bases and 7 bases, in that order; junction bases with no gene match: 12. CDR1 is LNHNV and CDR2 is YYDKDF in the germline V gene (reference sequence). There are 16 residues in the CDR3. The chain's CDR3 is CATSGGTSSIVNEQFF. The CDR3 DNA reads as TGTGCCACCAGCGGAGGGACTAGCAGTATAGTAAATGAGCAGTTCTTC.

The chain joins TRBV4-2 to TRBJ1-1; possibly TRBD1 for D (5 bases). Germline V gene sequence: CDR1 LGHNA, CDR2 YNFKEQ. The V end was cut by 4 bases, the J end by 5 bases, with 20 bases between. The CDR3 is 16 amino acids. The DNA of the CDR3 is TGTGCCAGCAGCCCGGCGGGGGGAGACAGAAGGACTGAAGCTTTCTTT. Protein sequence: CASSPAGGDRRTEAFF.

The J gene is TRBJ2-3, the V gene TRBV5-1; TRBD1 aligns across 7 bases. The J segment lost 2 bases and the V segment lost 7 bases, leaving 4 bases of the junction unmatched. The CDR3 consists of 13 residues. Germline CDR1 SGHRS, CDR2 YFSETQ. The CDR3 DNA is TGCGCCAGCCACAGGGGTCTCACAGATACGCAGTATTTT. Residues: CASHRGLTDTQYF.

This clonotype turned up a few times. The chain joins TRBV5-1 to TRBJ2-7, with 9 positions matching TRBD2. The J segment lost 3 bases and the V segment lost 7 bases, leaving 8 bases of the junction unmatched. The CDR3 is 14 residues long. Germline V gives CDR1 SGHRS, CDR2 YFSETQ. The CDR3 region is CASALAGDGYEQYF. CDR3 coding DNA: TGCGCCAGCGCCTTAGCGGGGGACGGCTACGAGCAGTACTTC. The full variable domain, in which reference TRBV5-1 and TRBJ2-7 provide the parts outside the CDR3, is KAGVTQTPRYLIKTRGQQVTLSCSPISGHRSVSWYQQTPGQGLQFLFEYFSETQRNKGNFPGRFSGRQFSNSRSEMNVSTLELGDSALYLCASALAGDGYEQYFGPGTRLTVT.

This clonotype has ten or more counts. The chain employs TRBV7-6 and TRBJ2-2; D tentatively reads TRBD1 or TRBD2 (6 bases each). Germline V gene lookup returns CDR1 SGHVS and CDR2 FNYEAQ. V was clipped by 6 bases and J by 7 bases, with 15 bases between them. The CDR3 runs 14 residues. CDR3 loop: CASRSLGGGGELFF. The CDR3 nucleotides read TGTGCCAGCAGGTCCCTCGGGGGCGGCGGGGAGCTGTTTTTT.

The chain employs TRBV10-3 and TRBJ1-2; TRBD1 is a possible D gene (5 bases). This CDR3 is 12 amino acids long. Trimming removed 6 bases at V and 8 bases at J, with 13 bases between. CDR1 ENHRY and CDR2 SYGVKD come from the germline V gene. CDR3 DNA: TGTGCCATCAGCGCAGGGTATCAGGGCTACACCTTC. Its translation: CAISAGYQGYTF.

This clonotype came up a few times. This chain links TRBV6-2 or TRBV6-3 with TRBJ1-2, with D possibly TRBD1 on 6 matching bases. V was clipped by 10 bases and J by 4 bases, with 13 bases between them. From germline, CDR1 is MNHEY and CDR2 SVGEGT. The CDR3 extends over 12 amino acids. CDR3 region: CATAAGAYGYTF. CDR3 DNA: TGTGCCACCGCGGCGGGGGCCTATGGCTACACCTTC.